This T cell receptor (beta chain) was recorded in a study of beta chain features in type 1 diabetes. As regards this clone: Its antigen is not known.

V was clipped by 5 bases and J by 1 base, with 8 bases between them. The CDR3 consists of 12 residues. Germline V CDR1 and CDR2: SQVTM, ANQGSEA. Study conclusions and caveats: It was possible that PCR favored shorter templates, equally so in patients and controls. Naive, central memory and Treg TCRB repertoires seemed to resemble each other more closely in patients than they did in healthy donors.

TCRB transcripts that were expressed got sequenced, as all of the isolated RNA had been reverse transcribed. The method was immunoSEQ multiplex PCR; TCRdb's version includes in-frame clones alone and lacks a portion of them. The table has 350,000 to 400,000 clones, around 16% seen once. Sequencing was performed on naive CD4+ T cells from blood. The chain links TRBV29-1 to TRBJ1-1; the D is unclear. The TCR sequence derives from a woman aged 18 to 35 in good health. The CDR3 sequence is CSVRPGNTEAFF. CDR3 coding DNA: TGCAGCGTTCGACCGGGGAACACTGAAGCTTTCTTT.